The 28 T cell receptor beta chains presented below share a single source sample, sequenced in a study of T cell responses to AZD1222 COVID-19 vaccine. Sequencing used immunoSEQ multiplex PCR; TCRdb keeps in-frame clones, though not all of them. The sample includes 25,000 to 35,000 clones, around 86% of them seen just once. The input for sequencing was peripheral blood, taken on day 0 of AZD1222 vaccination. The receptors stem from an adult in good health.

The chain recombines TRBV7-2 with TRBJ2-7, with D tentatively TRBD2 (5 bases). The V gene's germline CDR1 is SGHTA and CDR2 FQGNSA. The CDR3 sequence is 14 residues long. Trimming pared 3 bases from V and 6 bases from J, leaving 15 bases between. The CDR3 sequence is CASSFLYSAGEQYF. CDR3 DNA sequence: TGTGCCAGCAGCTTCCTTTATAGCGCAGGCGAGCAGTACTTC.

A few counts support this clone. This sequence joins TRBV6-2 or TRBV6-3 and TRBJ1-2; possible D gene TRBD1, 6 bases. The CDR3 length is 15 residues. Trimming pared 3 bases from V and 1 base from J, leaving 12 bases between. Germline values: CDR1 MNHEY, CDR2 SVGEGT. CDR3 sequence: CASSYRGQSNYGYTF. DNA of the CDR3: TGTGCCAGCAGTTATCGTGGACAGAGTAACTATGGCTACACCTTC.

This chain joins TRBV28 and TRBJ1-1, with D maybe TRBD1 (5 bases). Germline assignment: CDR1 MDHEN and CDR2 SYDVKM. The CDR3 totals 13 residues. Deletions cut 2 bases from V and 5 bases from J, with 9 bases between. CDR3 nucleotides: TGTGCCAGCAGTTTACCCCCAGGGACTGAAGCTTTCTTT. This sequence encodes CASSLPPGTEAFF.

This chain uses TRBV5-4 with TRBJ2-1; no reliable D call. Germline V gene sequence: CDR1 SGHNT, CDR2 YYREEE (reference sequence). This CDR3 comprises 13 residues. The ends were cut back, 0 bases at V and 6 bases at J, with 7 bases in the middle. CDR3 DNA sequence: TGTGCCAGCAGCTTGGCTCTCAGCAATGAGCAGTTCTTC. Translated, it gives CASSLALSNEQFF.

This clone has just one count. The V call is TRBV9, the J call TRBJ2-6, with a weak D call TRBD2 (5 bases). This CDR3 has 19 amino acids. Germline lookup yields CDR1 SGDLS and CDR2 YYNGEE. Trimming cost V 0 bases and J 0 bases, with 16 bases left between them. The CDR3 DNA reads as TGTGCCAGCAGCGTAGACCTAGCAGGCCTCGGCTCTGGGGCCAACGTCCTGACTTTC. It translates to CASSVDLAGLGSGANVLTF.

This clone appeared a single time. The J gene is TRBJ1-1, the V gene TRBV13; the D is unclear. Trimming cost V 4 bases and J 3 bases, with 12 bases left between them. This CDR3 is 14 amino acids long. Germline-derived CDR1 and CDR2 are PRHDT and FYEKMQ (reference sequence). CDR3 loop: CASSSDGLDTEAFF. In DNA, the CDR3 is TGTGCCAGCAGCTCCGATGGGCTCGACACTGAAGCTTTCTTT.

The J gene is TRBJ2-7, the V gene TRBV7-2; D remains unclear. V was trimmed by 1 base and J by 3 bases, leaving 10 bases between them. The CDR3 has 14 amino acids. From germline, CDR1 is SGHTA and CDR2 FQGNSA. The DNA for the CDR3 is TGTGCCAGCAGCTTAGTGCAAAGATTCTACGAGCAGTACTTC. It is translated as CASSLVQRFYEQYF.

The rearrangement links TRBV2 to TRBJ1-6; D is uncertain. Germline V lookup: CDR1 SNHLY, CDR2 FYNNEI. Between the trimmed V and J ends, which lost 1 base and 5 bases, there was a span of 6 bases. CDR3 length equals 14 residues. The CDR3 reads CASSEGQDNSPLHF. In DNA form, the CDR3 reads TGTGCCAGCAGTGAAGGGCAAGATAATTCACCCCTCCACTTT.

The V gene is TRBV6-5, the J gene TRBJ1-6; D gene uncertain. This CDR3 is built from 14 residues. CDR1 and CDR2 from the germline V gene are MNHEY and SVGAGI. V was clipped by 2 bases and J by 7 bases, with 9 bases between them. The CDR3 DNA reads TGTGCCAGCAGTTACAGTCAGAGGAATTCACCCCTCCACTTT. It encodes CASSYSQRNSPLHF.

V and J are TRBV7-2 and TRBJ1-1, with 11 positions matching TRBD1. The V and J ends lost 3 bases and 3 bases, in that order; junction bases with no gene match: 6. Germline CDR1 and CDR2: SGHTA and FQGNSA. This CDR3 region has 16 residues. The CDR3 loop is CASSFVRTGGYTEAFF. CDR3 coding DNA: TGTGCCAGCAGCTTTGTCCGGACAGGGGGCTACACTGAAGCTTTCTTT. Drawing the rest from reference TRBV7-2 and TRBJ1-1, the complete variable domain is GAGVSQSPSNKVTEKGKDVELRCDPISGHTALYWYRQSLGQGLEFLIYFQGNSAPDKSGLPSDRFSAERTGGSVSTLTIQRTQQEDSAVYLCASSFVRTGGYTEAFFGQGTRLTVV.

The chain has TRBV10-3 and TRBJ2-1; D is uncertain. Germline V gene data show CDR1 as ENHRY and CDR2 as SYGVKD. V shed 10 bases and J shed 8 bases, with 15 bases lying between them. This CDR3 comprises 12 residues. Here the CDR3 DNA reads TGTGCCAGATCCAAGACCGGCGATGAGCAGTTCTTC. Translating gives CARSKTGDEQFF.

V and J are TRBV7-8 and TRBJ1-3, with D tentatively TRBD1 (5 bases). Germline V gives CDR1 SGHVS, CDR2 FQNEAQ. Trimming took off 1 base at V and 0 bases at J, with 13 bases between the two ends. The CDR3 is 17 amino acids. The CDR3 spells CASSLEKGRNSGNTIYF. CDR3 in DNA: TGTGCCAGCAGCTTAGAGAAGGGACGGAACTCTGGAAACACCATATATTTT.

CDR3 coding DNA: TGTGCCAGCAGCCTCGGACGGAGCAATCAGCCCCAGCATTTT. It codes for CASSLGRSNQPQHF. The chain carries TRBV5-6 and TRBJ1-5; D is uncertain. CDR3 length: 14 residues. The germline gives CDR1 SGHDT, CDR2 YYEEEE. V was cut by 4 bases and J by 1 base, with 9 bases left in between. The full variable domain, with the rest looked up from reference TRBV5-6 and TRBJ1-5, is DAGVTQSPTHLIKTRGQQVTLRCSPKSGHDTVSWYQQALGQGPQFIFQYYEEEERQRGNFPDRFSGHQFPNYSSELNVNALLLGDSALYLCASSLGRSNQPQHFGDGTRLSIL.

This chain connects TRBV6-2 or TRBV6-3 to TRBJ2-7, with 8 bases identical to TRBD2. Germline V gene lookup returns CDR1 MNHEY and CDR2 SVGEGT. V lost 4 bases and J lost 5; bases outside the gene matches: 19. The CDR3 covers 18 residues. The CDR3 DNA reads as TGTGCCAGCAGTTCACCGACCATTTTTGCGGGAGGTTGGGACGAGCAGTACTTC. Residues: CASSSPTIFAGGWDEQYF.

V usage is TRBV7-2 and J usage is TRBJ1-5, with D unclear. Germline values: CDR1 SGHTA, CDR2 FQGNSA. This CDR3 has 13 residues. V lost 4 bases and J 9 bases, leaving 13 bases between the germline ends. CDR3 DNA: TGTGCCAGCAGCTACGACAAGGGTCTGCCCCAGCATTTT. Its protein product is CASSYDKGLPQHF.

The table lists this clone with a count of one. This chain uses TRBV20-1 with TRBJ1-5; D unclear. The CDR3 sequence is 13 residues long. V was cut by 3 bases and J by 5 bases, with 11 bases left in between. The germline CDR1 and CDR2 sequences are DFQATT and SNEGSKA (reference sequence). The CDR3 region is CSASSGSDQPQHF. CDR3 nucleotide sequence: TGCAGTGCTAGTTCTGGAAGCGATCAGCCCCAGCATTTT.

V usage is TRBV5-4 and J usage is TRBJ2-2, with D possibly matching TRBD1 (5 bases). Trimming shortened V by 5 bases and J by 0 bases, and 17 bases separated the two germline ends. CDR1 is SGHNT and CDR2 is YYREEE in the germline V gene (reference sequence). The CDR3 is made up of 17 amino acids. DNA of the CDR3: TGTGCCAGCAGTTCCGGGTGGGGCAGCGCGAACACCGGGGAGCTGTTTTTT. Protein sequence: CASSSGWGSANTGELFF.

This chain connects TRBV19 to TRBJ1-5, with 9 positions matching TRBD1. V lost 4 bases, J lost 6 bases, and 7 bases stayed unmatched. This CDR3 is 15 amino acids long. CDR1 LNHDA and CDR2 SQIVND come from the germline V gene (reference sequence). CDR3 amino acids: CASSTPTGGIQPQHF. The DNA for the CDR3 is TGTGCCAGTAGTACTCCGACAGGGGGTATTCAGCCCCAGCATTTT.

The rearrangement uses TRBV5-1 and TRBJ2-5; D is perhaps TRBD2 (5 bases). Deletions cut 0 bases from V and 5 bases from J, with 11 bases between. Per germline, CDR1 SGHRS and CDR2 YFSETQ. The CDR3 runs to 14 residues. As DNA, the CDR3 is TGCGCCAGCAGCTTGGGAGAGGGTCGGGAGACCCAGTACTTC. Translation: CASSLGEGRETQYF.

This chain joins TRBV7-2 and TRBJ1-4; D is uncertain. Germline V gene lookup returns CDR1 SGHTA and CDR2 FQGNSA. This CDR3 contains 15 residues. Trimming took 5 bases from V and 5 from J, leaving 15 bases between them. This CDR3 is CASSMMWGSNEKLFF. The CDR3 region has the DNA TGTGCCAGCAGCATGATGTGGGGTTCCAATGAAAAACTGTTTTTT.

The J gene is TRBJ1-6, the V gene TRBV11-2, with unresolved D. This CDR3 region has 15 residues. Germline V gene lookup returns CDR1 SGHAT and CDR2 FQNNGV. V lost 2 bases and J lost 0, with 5 bases in between. The chain's CDR3 is CASSLLGSYNSPLHF. In DNA, the CDR3 is TGTGCCAGCAGCTTACTGGGCTCCTATAATTCACCCCTCCACTTT. Combining the CDR3 with reference TRBV11-2 and TRBJ1-6 gives the whole variable domain EAGVAQSPRYKIIEKRQSVAFWCNPISGHATLYWYQQILGQGPKLLIQFQNNGVVDDSQLPKDRFSAERLKGVDSTLKIQPAKLEDSAVYLCASSLLGSYNSPLHFGNGTRLTVT.

The chain has TRBV19 and TRBJ2-3; D is undetermined. From germline, CDR1 is LNHDA and CDR2 SQIVND (reference sequence). The CDR3 has 12 residues. V was cut by 5 bases and J by 1 base, with 4 bases left in between. CDR3 sequence: CASSLRTDTQYF. The CDR3, as DNA: TGTGCCAGTAGTCTTCGCACAGATACGCAGTATTTT. Combining the CDR3 with reference TRBV19 and TRBJ2-3 gives the whole variable domain DGGITQSPKYLFRKEGQNVTLSCEQNLNHDAMYWYRQDPGQGLRLIYYSQIVNDFQKGDIAEGYSVSREKKESFPLTVTSAQKNPTAFYLCASSLRTDTQYFGPGTRLTVL.

The gene calls are TRBV3-1 (or the pseudogene TRBV3-2) and TRBJ2-1; 10 bases agree with TRBD2. The CDR3 covers 19 residues. CDR1 and CDR2 (germline): LGHDT, YNNKEL (reference sequence). Trimming at V came to 0 bases and at J to 2 bases, leaving 10 bases not matched to a gene. The CDR3 DNA reads TGTGCCAGCAGCCAAGATCTCACTAGCGGGATAGGGACCTACAATGAGCAGTTCTTC. Its protein is CASSQDLTSGIGTYNEQFF.

V is TRBV5-1 and J is TRBJ2-2; possible D gene TRBD2, 7 bases. The CDR3 is made up of 13 amino acids. Germline assignment: CDR1 SGHRS and CDR2 YFSETQ. The ends were cut back, 3 bases at V and 7 bases at J, with 10 bases in the middle. The CDR3 region has the DNA TGCGCCAGCAGCTCAGGGGAGGGCGGGGAGCTGTTTTTT. Its protein product is CASSSGEGGELFF. Full variable domain (outside the CDR3, taken from reference TRBV5-1 and TRBJ2-2): KAGVTQTPRYLIKTRGQQVTLSCSPISGHRSVSWYQQTPGQGLQFLFEYFSETQRNKGNFPGRFSGRQFSNSRSEMNVSTLELGDSALYLCASSSGEGGELFFGEGSRLTVL.

The chain recombines TRBV16 with TRBJ1-2; a possible D gene is TRBD1 (5 bases). Germline CDR1 KGHSY, CDR2 FQNENV. V dropped 4 bases and J dropped 12 bases, with 21 bases sitting between them. This CDR3 has 14 residues. The CDR3 sequence: CASSLTSGVRLHTF. In nucleotides, the CDR3 is TGTGCCAGCAGCCTAACCTCGGGGGTAAGGTTACACACCTTC.

In DNA, the CDR3 is TGTGCCTCCGGGGGCGGGAGGGGGTCCTACGAGCAGTACTTC. Protein: CASGGGRGSYEQYF. This chain links TRBV2 with TRBJ2-7; TRBD2 matches at 9 bases. This CDR3 region has 14 residues. Per the germline V gene, CDR1 is SNHLY and CDR2 is FYNNEI. J lost 1 base, V lost 11 bases, and 9 bases had no gene match.

The rearrangement links TRBV5-6 to TRBJ1-2; D not certain. This CDR3 contains 13 residues. The germline V gene encodes CDR1 SGHDT and CDR2 YYEEEE. Trimming removed 1 base from V and 2 bases from J, with 6 bases in between. Here the CDR3 DNA reads TGTGCCAGCAGCTTGTGGCAGAACTATGGCTACACCTTC. Translation gives CASSLWQNYGYTF.

The chain carries TRBV19 and TRBJ1-1; 11 nucleotides line up with TRBD1. Per the germline V gene, CDR1 is LNHDA and CDR2 is SQIVND (reference sequence). V was pared by 1 base and J by 5 bases, with 3 bases of the junction left unmatched. This CDR3 has 15 amino acids. The CDR3 protein is CASSIGTGGWTEAFF. The CDR3 DNA follows: TGTGCCAGTAGTATAGGGACAGGGGGCTGGACTGAAGCTTTCTTT.